Below, 22 T cell receptor beta chains from the same sample are listed, as sequenced in a study of T cell responses to AZD1222 COVID-19 vaccine. Generated by immunoSEQ multiplex PCR, the TCRdb table keeps only in-frame clones and is missing some. The sample holds about 66,000 clones, about 88% seen once. The sequencing used peripheral blood, collected on day 0 of AZD1222 vaccination. The receptors shown here come from an adult in good health.

The chain is built from TRBV10-3 and TRBJ2-1; D is undetermined. Germline assignment: CDR1 ENHRY and CDR2 SYGVKD. CDR3 length equals 13 residues. V was pared by 0 bases and J by 3 bases, with 3 bases between. The CDR3 sequence is CAISESNYNEQFF. CDR3 coding DNA: TGTGCCATCAGTGAGTCGAACTACAATGAGCAGTTCTTC.

The chain employs TRBV12-3 or TRBV12-4 and TRBJ2-7, with a tentative D call TRBD2 (6 bases). Deletions cut 2 bases from V and 5 bases from J, with 10 bases between. The length of the CDR3 is 13 residues. The CDR3 protein is CASSLSWGDEQYF. The CDR3 region has the DNA TGTGCCAGCAGTTTATCCTGGGGGGACGAGCAGTACTTC.

CDR3: CASSYSSVGEIYGYTF. In DNA, the CDR3 is TGTGCCAGCAGTTACTCGAGTGTTGGGGAAATCTATGGCTACACCTTC. The chain has TRBV6-5 and TRBJ1-2, with unresolved D. The germline gives CDR1 MNHEY, CDR2 SVGAGI. V shed 0 bases and J shed 4 bases, with 15 bases lying between them. The CDR3 has 16 amino acids.

J is TRBJ1-2 and V is TRBV6-2 or TRBV6-3; D uncertain. CDR1 is MNHEY, CDR2 SVGEGT, per germline. This CDR3 is 13 amino acids long. V was pared by 3 bases and J by 4 bases, with 9 bases between. The CDR3, as DNA: TGTGCCAGCAGTTATGAAGTTTTCTATGGCTACACCTTC. Residues: CASSYEVFYGYTF.

This clone was observed a handful of times. This sequence joins TRBV2 and TRBJ2-7, with D possibly being TRBD1 or TRBD2 (6 bases each). The CDR3 loop spans 16 amino acids. V was trimmed by 0 bases and J by 2 bases, leaving 14 bases between them. Germline assignment: CDR1 SNHLY and CDR2 FYNNEI. The CDR3 here is CASSEAGGWGPYEQYF. The CDR3 DNA is TGTGCCAGCAGTGAAGCGGGAGGTTGGGGGCCCTACGAGCAGTACTTC.

The chain links TRBV28 to TRBJ1-5, with TRBD1 matching over 7 bases. Germline trimming cut 7 bases from V and 3 bases from J; bases unmatched to any gene: 3. From germline, CDR1 is MDHEN and CDR2 SYDVKM. The CDR3 loop spans 13 amino acids. The CDR3 DNA reads TGTGCCAGCAAACAGGGGATCAATCAGCCCCAGCATTTT. Its translation is CASKQGINQPQHF.

The gene calls are TRBV28 and TRBJ1-2; TRBD1 might be the D (6 bases). V lost 8 bases and J lost 8, with 18 bases in between. The CDR3 loop spans 13 amino acids. Germline loops: CDR1 MDHEN, CDR2 SYDVKM. The DNA for the CDR3 is TGTGCCAGCCTAGGGGGGACGCTTTACGGCTACACCTTC. Translation: CASLGGTLYGYTF.

This chain uses TRBV4-3 with TRBJ1-2; 7 bases fit TRBD1. The junction had 5 bases not matched to a gene; V was cut back by 1 base and J by 3 bases. CDR1 and CDR2 from the germline V gene are LGHNA and YSLEER. This CDR3 is built from 15 residues. The chain's CDR3 is CASSQAPGGDYGYTF. The CDR3 DNA is TGCGCCAGCAGCCAAGCCCCAGGGGGGGACTATGGCTACACCTTC.

V is TRBV5-1 and J is TRBJ2-5; no definite D call. Germline CDR1 reads SGHRS; CDR2 reads YFSETQ. The CDR3 contains 15 residues. The V gene lost 2 bases and the J gene lost 5 bases, with 16 bases spanning the gap. The CDR3 nucleotides read TGCGCCAGCAGCTTTCGATACAGCCTTGAGGAGACCCAGTACTTC. It translates to CASSFRYSLEETQYF.

The chain uses TRBV28 and TRBJ1-4; TRBD1 might be the D (5 bases). The CDR3 has 14 residues. V was trimmed by 6 bases and J by 8 bases, leaving 16 bases between them. Germline V gene lookup returns CDR1 MDHEN and CDR2 SYDVKM. The CDR3 here is CASRLQGGGEKLFF. The CDR3 DNA follows: TGTGCCAGCAGACTCCAGGGCGGCGGCGAAAAACTGTTTTTT. The entire variable domain, with the rest obtained from reference TRBV28 and TRBJ1-4, is as follows: DVKVTQSSRYLVKRTGEKVFLECVQDMDHENMFWYRQDPGLGLRLIYFSYDVKMKEKGDIPEGYSVSREKKERFSLILESASTNQTSMYLCASRLQGGGEKLFFGSGTQLSVL.

The rearrangement joins TRBV27 to TRBJ1-6; TRBD1 matches at 9 bases. Germline V gene sequence: CDR1 MNHEY, CDR2 SMNVEV (reference sequence). This CDR3 spans 16 amino acids. The ends lost 3 bases at V and 7 bases at J; junction bases unmatched: 7. CDR3 amino acids: CASSLGRDRANSPLHF. The CDR3 coding sequence is TGTGCCAGCAGTTTGGGACGGGACAGGGCAAATTCACCCCTCCACTTT.

This sequence joins TRBV7-9 and TRBJ2-1; 8 bases agree with TRBD2. V was clipped by 8 bases and J by 7 bases; unmatched bases: 10. The CDR3 has 14 amino acids. Germline lookup yields CDR1 SEHNR and CDR2 FQNEAQ (reference sequence). Here the CDR3 reads CASGTGTSRNEQFF. The CDR3 DNA reads as TGTGCCAGCGGAACCGGGACTAGTAGGAATGAGCAGTTCTTC.

This chain links TRBV28 with TRBJ2-5; TRBD1 aligns across 9 bases. Per germline, CDR1 MDHEN and CDR2 SYDVKM. The length of the CDR3 is 15 residues. V was clipped by 2 bases and J by 3 bases; unmatched bases: 4. CDR3 region: CASSLRGTGKETQYF. The CDR3 DNA follows: TGTGCCAGCAGTTTAAGGGGGACAGGGAAAGAGACCCAGTACTTC. Filled out from reference TRBV28 and TRBJ2-5, the complete variable domain reads DVKVTQSSRYLVKRTGEKVFLECVQDMDHENMFWYRQDPGLGLRLIYFSYDVKMKEKGDIPEGYSVSREKKERFSLILESASTNQTSMYLCASSLRGTGKETQYFGPGTRLLVL.

The chain combines TRBV2 with TRBJ1-2, with TRBD1 identical over 10 bases. Germline V gives CDR1 SNHLY, CDR2 FYNNEI. This CDR3 has 17 amino acids. V trimming: 3 bases; J trimming: 0 bases; junction bases outside the gene matches: 7. CDR3 sequence reads: CASSDKRTGGPNYGYTF. The CDR3 DNA is TGTGCCAGCAGTGATAAAAGGACAGGGGGACCTAACTATGGCTACACCTTC.

In nucleotides, the CDR3 is TGTGCCAGCAGCGTAGGTACCATGGCCGGAAACACCATATATTTT. This gives the protein CASSVGTMAGNTIYF. J is TRBJ1-3 and V is TRBV9; D gene uncertain. Germline CDR1 and CDR2: SGDLS and YYNGEE. The CDR3 is made up of 15 amino acids. Deletions cut 0 bases from V and 4 bases from J, with 11 bases between.

The V gene is TRBV3-1 (or the pseudogene TRBV3-2), the J gene TRBJ1-2; no firm D call. This CDR3 has 14 residues. Germline values: CDR1 LGHDT, CDR2 YNNKEL (reference sequence). V was clipped by 0 bases and J by 1 base, with 6 bases between them. CDR3 DNA: TGTGCCAGCAGCCAAGATCCGGGTAACTATGGCTACACCTTC. This gives the protein CASSQDPGNYGYTF.

The V call is TRBV11-3, the J call TRBJ1-2, with 8 bases aligning to TRBD1. The trim removed 3 bases at V and 6 bases at J, leaving 9 bases unmatched. CDR3 length equals 15 residues. Germline CDR1 reads SGHNT; CDR2 reads YENEEA. The CDR3 nucleotides read TGTGCCAGCAGCTTGGCACAGGGGGGTAGGGATGGCTACACCTTC. Translated: CASSLAQGGRDGYTF.

The rearrangement links TRBV2 to TRBJ2-6; 7 bases match TRBD1. CDR3 size: 15 residues. V lost 2 bases and J lost 4; bases outside the gene matches: 2. Germline lookup yields CDR1 SNHLY and CDR2 FYNNEI. CDR3 residues: CASSETGAGANVLTF. CDR3 coding DNA: TGTGCCAGCAGTGAAACAGGGGCCGGGGCCAACGTCCTGACTTTC.

This clone is termed large. The rearrangement uses TRBV7-2 and TRBJ2-7, with 7 bases fitting TRBD1. CDR1 is SGHTA and CDR2 is FQGNSA in the germline V gene. CDR3 size: 12 residues. The junction had 2 bases not matched to a gene; V was cut back by 6 bases and J by 3 bases. The chain's CDR3 is CASRGDSYEQYF. The DNA for the CDR3 is TGTGCCAGCAGGGGGGACAGCTACGAGCAGTACTTC.

The chain carries TRBV11-2 and TRBJ1-6, with TRBD1 matching over 8 bases. The V gene end was trimmed by 3 bases and the J gene end by 3 bases; junction bases not matched to a gene: 10. CDR1 is SGHAT, CDR2 FQNNGV, per germline. The CDR3 runs 18 residues. The CDR3, as DNA: TGTGCCAGCAGCTTCGAATCAACAGGGGGATTCTATAATTCACCCCTCCACTTT. Translated, it gives CASSFESTGGFYNSPLHF.

This chain joins TRBV19 and TRBJ2-1; the D gene is possibly TRBD1 (5 bases). CDR1 and CDR2 (germline): LNHDA, SQIVND (reference sequence). Trimming cost V 4 bases and J 0 bases, with 10 bases left between them. CDR3 length: 15 residues. In DNA form, the CDR3 reads TGTGCCAGTAGTACTACAGGAAGCTCCTACAATGAGCAGTTCTTC. Translated, it gives CASSTTGSSYNEQFF.

The chain employs TRBV24-1 and TRBJ2-2, with unresolved D. Germline V CDR1 and CDR2: KGHDR, SFDVKD. V lost 8 bases, J lost 7 bases, and 13 bases lay in between. The CDR3 is 13 amino acids. Here the CDR3 reads CATTGSVVGELFF. CDR3 in DNA: TGTGCCACCACGGGTTCGGTTGTCGGGGAGCTGTTTTTT.